This TCR beta chain came from a study of T cell responses to AZD1222 COVID-19 vaccine. At the level of the study: Researchers grouped second doses given at about 4 or about 12 weeks into one pool. Study outcomes and limitations: As reported, nearly half of all spike-specific TCRs target variant regions that are unmutated. Following two doses of AZD1222, Spike-specific TCR breadth and depth rose.

Remarks on this clone: What it binds is not known.

Profiling relied on immunoSEQ multiplex PCR, and the TCRdb table lists in-frame clones only, not all of them. The sample shows 100,000 to 150,000 clones, roughly 88% of them seen only once. This specimen consisted of peripheral blood, obtained on day 0 of AZD1222 vaccination. The clonotype comes from an adult in good health.

DNA for the CDR3: TGTGCCTGGAGTGTACTCTCTGAAGCTTTCTTT. Translation gives CAWSVLSEAFF. The chain joins TRBV30 to TRBJ1-1, with D unresolved. This CDR3 is 11 amino acids long. Per germline, CDR1 GTSNPN and CDR2 SVGIG (reference sequence). The V end lost 0 bases, the J end lost 6 bases, and 5 bases lay between the germline ends. Full variable domain (remainder filled in from reference TRBV30 and TRBJ1-1): SQTIHQWPATLVQPVGSPLSLECTVEGTSNPNLYWYRQAAGRGLQLLFYSVGIGQISSEVPQNLSASRPQDRQFILSSKKLLLSDSGFYLCAWSVLSEAFFGQGTRLTVV.